Presented here are 21 T cell receptor beta chains from one specimen sequenced in a study of blood T cell repertoires in COVID-19. Sequencing was performed with immunoSEQ multiplex PCR; in TCRdb, only in-frame clones are kept and a portion is missing. The profile shows approximately 210,000 clones, around 92% of them singletons. Sequencing was carried out using peripheral blood. The receptors stem from a man aged 30 to 45 with acute or convalescent COVID-19.

The chain links TRBV30 to TRBJ1-1; unclear D gene. The CDR3 is made up of 13 amino acids. V lost 4 bases and J 4 bases, leaving 13 bases between the germline ends. Germline loops: CDR1 GTSNPN, CDR2 SVGIG (reference sequence). This CDR3 is CAWTRQTTTEAFF. CDR3 nucleotide sequence: TGTGCCTGGACCAGGCAGACCACCACTGAAGCTTTCTTT.

This clone has only a few counts. The V and J genes are TRBV6-2 or TRBV6-3 and TRBJ1-4, with D perhaps TRBD1 (6 bases). Germline-derived CDR1 and CDR2 are MNHEY and SVGEGT. Trimming took 6 bases from V and 2 from J, leaving 16 bases between them. The CDR3 has 16 residues. CDR3 DNA: TGTGCCAGCAGCCCTACTAGGGGGTCGACTAATGAAAAACTGTTTTTT. Protein product: CASSPTRGSTNEKLFF.

The chain uses TRBV19 and TRBJ2-1, with a weak D call TRBD1 (6 bases). Germline values: CDR1 LNHDA, CDR2 SQIVND (reference sequence). The CDR3 spans 10 residues. Trimming shortened V by 10 bases and J by 9 bases, and 10 bases separated the two germline ends. The CDR3 DNA reads TGTGCCAATATAGGGGGTGAGCAGTTCTTC. Translating gives CANIGGEQFF.

As to this clone: A read error may produce the germline difference seen at one junction end. The rearrangement uses TRBV7-2 and TRBJ1-4; no reliable D call. The CDR3 totals 14 residues. The germline gives CDR1 SGHTA, CDR2 FQGNSA. CDR3: CASSSRDTTEKLFF. The CDR3, as DNA: TGTGCCAGCAGCTCCCGGGATACTACTGAAAAACTGTTTTTT.

The chain's CDR3 is CASSLSFTYEQYF. The CDR3 DNA follows: TGCGCCAGCAGCTTATCTTTTACCTACGAGCAGTACTTC. The V and J genes are TRBV5-1 and TRBJ2-7, with D hard to call. Germline V gene data show CDR1 as SGHRS and CDR2 as YFSETQ. V lost 2 bases and J 2 bases, leaving 8 bases between the germline ends. This CDR3 contains 13 residues.

This clone was picked up one time. The rearrangement links TRBV7-9 to TRBJ1-1; D not certain. V shed 2 bases and J shed 0 bases, with 13 bases lying between them. The germline V gene encodes CDR1 SEHNR and CDR2 FQNEAQ (reference sequence). CDR3 length: 16 residues. CDR3 in DNA: TGTGCCAGCAGCTTATCGCCGGCGGAAATGAACACTGAAGCTTTCTTT. It encodes CASSLSPAEMNTEAFF.

This clone occurred once. The V call is TRBV7-9, the J call TRBJ2-1; D is possibly TRBD2 (6 bases). V was shortened by 1 base and J by 5 bases, with 6 bases between the two germline ends. Germline assignment: CDR1 SEHNR and CDR2 FQNEAQ (reference sequence). This CDR3 is built from 13 residues. The CDR3 is CASSLGLDNEQFF. The DNA of the CDR3 is TGTGCCAGCAGCTTAGGACTAGACAATGAGCAGTTCTTC.

This chain joins TRBV18 and TRBJ1-2; TRBD1 matches at 12 bases. Germline CDR1 and CDR2: KGHSH and LQKENI. The length of the CDR3 is 18 residues. J was trimmed by 5 bases and V by 4 bases; bases with no gene match: 14. CDR3 region: CASSRTTGTGGSFYGYTF. CDR3 in DNA: TGTGCCAGCTCACGTACGACAGGGACAGGGGGCTCTTTTTATGGCTACACCTTC.

This rearrangement joins TRBV11-3 to TRBJ2-5; the D is unclear. CDR3 length: 15 amino acids. Germline loops: CDR1 SGHNT, CDR2 YENEEA. V was pared by 1 base and J by 1 base, with 10 bases between. The CDR3 nucleotides are TGTGCCAGCAGCTTAGGTTTGCAGGCCCAAGAGACCCAGTACTTC. Amino acids: CASSLGLQAQETQYF.

The genes are TRBV30 and TRBJ1-1, with 7 positions matching TRBD1. This CDR3 comprises 13 residues. CDR1 and CDR2 from the germline V gene are GTSNPN and SVGIG (reference sequence). After removal of 3 bases from V and 7 bases from J, the junction contained 8 bases not matched to a gene. CDR3 sequence reads: CAWRNEGANEAFF. In DNA, the CDR3 is TGTGCCTGGAGAAATGAGGGGGCGAATGAAGCTTTCTTT. The full variable domain, its missing parts supplied by reference TRBV30 and TRBJ1-1, is SQTIHQWPATLVQPVGSPLSLECTVEGTSNPNLYWYRQAAGRGLQLLFYSVGIGQISSEVPQNLSASRPQDRQFILSSKKLLLSDSGFYLCAWRNEGANEAFFGQGTRLTVV.

The J gene is TRBJ1-5, the V gene TRBV12-3 or TRBV12-4; tentatively, D is TRBD1 (5 bases). The CDR3 totals 12 residues. Trimming shortened V by 2 bases and J by 15 bases, and 14 bases separated the two germline ends. The CDR3 nucleotides read TGTGCCAGCAGTTTACATCAGACAGAGCCGCATTTT. Its translation is CASSLHQTEPHF.

This chain uses TRBV2 with TRBJ1-2; D is ambiguous. CDR1 is SNHLY, CDR2 FYNNEI, per germline. The CDR3 runs to 12 residues. V gave up 6 bases and J gave up 4 bases, with 9 bases separating them. The CDR3 loop reads CASREVAYGYTF. Here the CDR3 DNA reads TGTGCCAGCAGGGAGGTCGCCTATGGCTACACCTTC.

This clone occurred once. V gene TRBV5-4 combines with J gene TRBJ2-5, with TRBD1 identical over 7 bases. The CDR3 contains 15 residues. Germline trimming cut 3 bases from V and 2 bases from J; bases unmatched to any gene: 7. Germline V gene sequence: CDR1 SGHNT, CDR2 YYREEE (reference sequence). The CDR3 is CASSYGTAKQETQYF. CDR3 DNA: TGTGCCAGCAGCTACGGGACAGCGAAACAAGAGACCCAGTACTTC.

J is TRBJ2-5 and V is TRBV4-1, with D unresolved. The length of the CDR3 is 15 residues. V was pared by 0 bases and J by 2 bases, with 10 bases between. The germline V gene has CDR1 MGHRA and CDR2 YSYEKL. The CDR3 here is CASSQDPLSQETQYF. The CDR3 nucleotides read TGCGCCAGCAGCCAAGATCCCTTATCTCAAGAGACCCAGTACTTC.

This sequence joins TRBV5-4 and TRBJ1-1; TRBD1 matches 8 bases. Germline V gene lookup returns CDR1 SGHNT and CDR2 YYREEE (reference sequence). V dropped 6 bases and J dropped 5; count of bases not matched to a gene: 9. The CDR3 is 14 amino acids. As DNA, the CDR3 is TGTGCCAGCACCAAGACAGGGGTTCGGACTGAAGCTTTCTTT. Protein product: CASTKTGVRTEAFF.

This clone was observed once. In DNA, the CDR3 is TGTGCCAGCCAGATCCCGGGACATCGCGATACGCAGTATTTT. It encodes CASQIPGHRDTQYF. The rearrangement uses TRBV27 and TRBJ2-3; TRBD1 is a possible D gene (6 bases). V lost 8 bases to trimming and J lost 6 bases, with 18 bases between them. There are 14 residues in the CDR3. The germline gives CDR1 MNHEY, CDR2 SMNVEV (reference sequence).

Worth noting for this clone: A junction boundary mismatches the germline segment, possibly from a read error. V gene TRBV6-4 combines with J gene TRBJ2-5; no clear D. CDR1 MRHNA and CDR2 SNTAGT come from the germline V gene. The CDR3 is made up of 10 amino acids. The CDR3 DNA is TGTGCCAGCGAAGAGGTTCTAGGCGACTTC. Amino acid sequence: CASEEVLGDF.

This chain joins TRBV6-5 and TRBJ1-2; maybe TRBD1 (5 bases). The CDR3 sequence is 15 residues long. Germline V lookup: CDR1 MNHEY, CDR2 SVGAGI. V lost 2 bases, J lost 1 base, and 11 bases lay in between. CDR3 sequence: CASSYGATVNYGYTF. The CDR3 DNA follows: TGTGCCAGCAGTTACGGGGCGACAGTTAACTATGGCTACACCTTC.

This chain links TRBV3-1 (or the pseudogene TRBV3-2) with TRBJ2-7; D is possibly TRBD2 (6 bases). The CDR3 covers 11 residues. Trimming took 4 bases from V and 10 from J, leaving 11 bases between them. Germline lookup yields CDR1 LGHDT and CDR2 YNNKEL (reference sequence). The CDR3 reads CASSRGTDQYF. The CDR3 nucleotides read TGTGCCAGCAGCCGCGGGACCGATCAGTACTTC.

The chain employs TRBV4-1 and TRBJ2-1, with TRBD2 matching 11 bases. The ends lost 2 bases at V and 5 bases at J; junction bases unmatched: 8. The CDR3 is made up of 17 amino acids. In germline, CDR1 is MGHRA, CDR2 YSYEKL. The CDR3, as DNA: TGCGCCAGCAGCCAATTTGAGTTAGCGGGGGGGAACAATGAGCAGTTCTTC. Its translation: CASSQFELAGGNNEQFF.

This clone was counted once. The chain carries TRBV18 and TRBJ2-7; TRBD1 is a possible D gene (5 bases). The germline V and J ends were trimmed by 2 bases and 0 bases, with 17 bases remaining between them. Germline V gives CDR1 KGHSH, CDR2 LQKENI. There are 17 residues in the CDR3. The CDR3 DNA is TGTGCCAGCTCACCAACTGTCACAGGAAAACTCTCCTACGAGCAGTACTTC. Protein: CASSPTVTGKLSYEQYF.